This T cell receptor (beta chain) was sequenced during a study of shared clonotypes between healthy human individuals. Notes on the study in general: Across subsets, estimated richness was generally greater for naive than for memory populations.

Note on this clone: Its antigen is undetermined.

V lost 2 bases and J 0 bases, leaving 12 bases between the germline ends. Germline-derived CDR1 and CDR2 are LGHNA and YSLEER. The CDR3 length is 16 residues. From CD4+ cells came CD45RA+ naive and CD45RA-negative memory subsets. Clones were read by immunoSEQ multiplex PCR, and TCRdb kept only the in-frame ones, dropping some. Of about 2.4 million clones listed, roughly 93% are singletons. This clonotype originated in a man aged 18 to 35 in good health. Some clones in this sample may be carry-over from other donors' samples. V gene TRBV4-3 combines with J gene TRBJ2-3, with D tentatively TRBD1 (6 bases). Source material: naive CD4+ T cells from PBMCs. Subset specified: CD45RA+ positively selected. In DNA, the CDR3 is TGCGCCAGCAGCCAATTTGTCGGGACAAGCACAGATACGCAGTATTTT. Translated, it gives CASSQFVGTSTDTQYF.